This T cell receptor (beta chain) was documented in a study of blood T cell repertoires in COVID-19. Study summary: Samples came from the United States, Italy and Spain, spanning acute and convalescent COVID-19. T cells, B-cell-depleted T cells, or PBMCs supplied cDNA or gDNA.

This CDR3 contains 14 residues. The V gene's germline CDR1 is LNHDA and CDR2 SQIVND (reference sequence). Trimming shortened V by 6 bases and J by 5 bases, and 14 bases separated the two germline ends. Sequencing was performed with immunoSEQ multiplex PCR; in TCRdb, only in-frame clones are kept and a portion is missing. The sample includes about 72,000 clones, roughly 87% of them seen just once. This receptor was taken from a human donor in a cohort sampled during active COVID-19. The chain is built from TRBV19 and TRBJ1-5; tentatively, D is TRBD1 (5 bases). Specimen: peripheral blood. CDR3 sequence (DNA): TGTGCCAGTAGATACTACATAGGGGATCAGCCCCAGCATTTT. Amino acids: CASRYYIGDQPQHF.